The sample holds a few counts of the clone carrying this T cell receptor beta chain. The antigen is not known. The V gene's germline CDR1 is MDHEN and CDR2 SYDVKM. The CDR3 spans 12 residues. Between the trimmed V and J ends, which lost 2 bases and 14 bases, there was a span of 10 bases. This sample stems from a study of glioma-infiltrating T cells. Whole-study results and caveats: Tissue-blood divergence was below expectation in non-neoplastic patients, above in gliomas.

The iRepertoire nested amplicon-rescue multiplex PCR amplified TCR alpha and beta CDR3s from RNA. Each CDR3 protein is one row after TCRdb ran MiXCR on the multiplex PCR reads. The sample yields about 130,000 distinct CDR3 sequences, around 25% seen once. The TCR comes from a human donor with low-grade glioma or glioblastoma, undergoing nonglioma brain surgery, or in good health (not recorded which). Sequenced material: glioma tissue, nonneoplastic brain tissue, or PBMCs (not recorded which). The genes are TRBV28 and TRBJ1-6; D remains unclear. The CDR3 reads CASSLVGSSLHF. CDR3 bases: TGTGCCAGCAGTTTAGTCGGGTCCTCCCTCCACTTT.